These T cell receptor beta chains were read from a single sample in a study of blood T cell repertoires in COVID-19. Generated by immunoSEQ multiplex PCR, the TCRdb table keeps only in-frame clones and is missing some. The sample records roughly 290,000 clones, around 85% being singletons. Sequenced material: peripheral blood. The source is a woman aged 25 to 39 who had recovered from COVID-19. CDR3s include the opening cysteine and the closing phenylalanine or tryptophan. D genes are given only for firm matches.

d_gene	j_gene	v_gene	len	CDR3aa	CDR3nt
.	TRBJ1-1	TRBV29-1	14	CSVGTLTLRTEAFF	TGCAGCGTTGGAACACTAACGTTGAGAACTGAAGCTTTCTTT
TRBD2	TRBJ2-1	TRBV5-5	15	CASSLGTSNYNEQFF	TGTGCCAGCAGCTTGGGGACTAGCAATTACAATGAGCAGTTCTTC
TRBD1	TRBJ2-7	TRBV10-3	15	CAISESKDRPYEQYF	TGTGCCATCAGTGAGTCGAAGGACAGGCCCTACGAGCAGTACTTC
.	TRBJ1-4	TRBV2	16	CASSEESVRSNEKLFF	TGTGCCAGCAGTGAAGAATCTGTCAGGTCAAATGAAAAACTGTTTTTT
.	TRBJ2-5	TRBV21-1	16	CASSKALVGVQETQYF	TGTGCCAGCAGCAAAGCGTTGGTAGGGGTCCAAGAGACCCAGTACTTC
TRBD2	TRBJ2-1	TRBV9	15	CASSPGGDSYNEQFF	TGTGCCAGCAGCCCTGGGGGGGACTCCTACAATGAGCAGTTCTTC
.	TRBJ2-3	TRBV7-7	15	CASSLGSDQADTQYF	TGTGCTAGCAGCTTAGGCTCCGATCAGGCAGATACGCAGTATTTT
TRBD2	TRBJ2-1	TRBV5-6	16	CASSSPSGSSYNEQFF	TGTGCCAGCAGCTCACCTAGCGGGAGCTCCTACAATGAGCAGTTCTTC
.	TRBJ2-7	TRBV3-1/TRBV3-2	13	CASSSDRDYEQYF	TGTGCCAGCAGTTCTGACAGAGACTACGAGCAGTACTTC
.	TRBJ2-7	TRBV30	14	CAWSLQWSPYEQYF	TGTGCCTGGAGCTTACAGTGGTCGCCCTACGAGCAGTACTTC
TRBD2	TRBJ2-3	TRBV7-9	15	CASSLETSGRDTQYF	TGTGCCAGCAGCTTGGAAACTAGCGGGAGGGATACGCAGTATTTT
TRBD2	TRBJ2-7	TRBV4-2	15	CASSQERTSGYEQYF	TGTGCCAGCAGCCAAGAAAGGACTAGCGGGTACGAGCAGTACTTC
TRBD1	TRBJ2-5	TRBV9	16	CASSADRMGVQETQYF	TGTGCCAGCAGCGCGGACAGGATGGGGGTTCAAGAGACCCAGTACTTC
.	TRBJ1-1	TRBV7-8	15	CASSGTDRFSSEAFF	TGTGCCAGCAGCGGGACGGACAGATTTAGCTCTGAAGCTTTCTTT
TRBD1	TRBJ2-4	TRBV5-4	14	CASSLSGTGNIQYF	TGTGCCAGCAGCTTGAGTGGGACAGGGAACATTCAGTACTTC
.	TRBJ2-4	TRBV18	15	CASSPTGFDKNIQYF	TGTGCCAGCTCACCTACGGGATTTGACAAAAACATTCAGTACTTC
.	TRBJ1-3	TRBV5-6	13	CASSLKETNTIYF	TGTGCCAGCAGCTTAAAGGAGACGAACACCATATATTTT
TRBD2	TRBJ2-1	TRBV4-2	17	CASSQDPGTTVDNEQFF	TGTGCCAGCAGCCAAGATCCAGGGACTACGGTTGACAATGAGCAGTTCTTC
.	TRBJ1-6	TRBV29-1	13	CSADSIGQFTPHF	TGCAGCGCTGACTCAATTGGGCAATTCACCCCCCACTTT
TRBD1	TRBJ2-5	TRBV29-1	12	CSVGRGQETQYF	TGCAGCGTTGGCAGGGGGCAGGAGACCCAGTACTTC
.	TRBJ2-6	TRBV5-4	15	CASSLAFSGANVLTF	TGTGCCAGCAGCTTGGCGTTCTCTGGGGCCAACGTCCTGACTTTC
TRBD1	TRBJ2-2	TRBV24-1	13	CATSGQGGGELFF	TGTGCCACCAGTGGACAGGGCGGCGGGGAGCTGTTTTTT
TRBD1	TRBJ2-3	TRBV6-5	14	CASSGTGGRDTQYF	TGTGCCAGTTCCGGGACAGGGGGCAGAGATACGCAGTATTTT
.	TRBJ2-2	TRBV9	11	CASSVGGELFF	TGTGCCAGCAGCGTCGGTGGGGAGCTGTTTTTT
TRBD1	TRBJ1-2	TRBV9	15	CASSPGDSLNYGYTF	TGTGCCAGCAGCCCAGGGGACAGCCTGAACTATGGCTACACCTTC
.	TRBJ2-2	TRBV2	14	CASSSEPGTGELFF	TGTGCCAGCAGTTCGGAGCCCGGCACCGGGGAGCTGTTTTTT
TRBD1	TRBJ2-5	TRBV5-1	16	CASSPMRDRGTETQYF	TGCGCCAGCAGCCCTATGAGGGACAGGGGAACCGAGACCCAGTACTTC
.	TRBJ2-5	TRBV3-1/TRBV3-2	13	CASSQLSSETQYF	TGTGCCAGCAGCCAACTATCCTCCGAGACCCAGTACTTC
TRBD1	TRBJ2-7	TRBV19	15	CASSSWRTGVYEQYF	TGTGCCAGTAGTTCTTGGCGGACAGGAGTCTACGAGCAGTACTTC
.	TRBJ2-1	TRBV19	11	CASSISNEQFF	TGTGCCAGTAGTATCAGCAATGAGCAGTTCTTC